Following are 3 T cell receptor beta chains from one sample sequenced in a study of metastatic and nonmetastatic thyroid tumors. There were no patients who had received any treatment before thyroid surgery. TCRdb re-called the PCR reads through MiXCR. The sample contains tens of thousands of clones, around 17% of which appear only once. What was sequenced was blood. The origin of the receptors is a female donor with papillary thyroid cancer or a benign thyroid nodule (not recorded which). Some clones in this sample may be carry-over from other donors' samples.

This clone was found many times. This chain joins TRBV6-1 and TRBJ2-7; a weak D match, TRBD1 (6 bases). The CDR3 has 13 residues. Trimming stripped 4 bases from V and 1 base from J, with 8 bases between. Germline V CDR1 and CDR2: MNHNS, SASEGT. DNA for the CDR3: TGTGCCAGCAGTGCAAGGGGGTCCTACGAGCAGTACTTC. It specifies CASSARGSYEQYF.

This clone turned up a few times. The J gene is TRBJ2-3, the V gene TRBV6-2 or TRBV6-3, with 8 bases identical to TRBD2. This CDR3 has 17 residues. With 4 bases clipped from V and 3 bases from J, the junction kept 12 bases outside the gene matches. Germline V gives CDR1 MNHEY, CDR2 SVGEGT. CDR3 in amino acids: CASSWGLTGGPTDTQYF. The CDR3, as DNA: TGTGCCAGCAGTTGGGGATTAACGGGAGGGCCTACAGATACGCAGTATTTT.

Many counts were recorded for this clone. The rearrangement joins TRBV12-3 or TRBV12-4 to TRBJ2-3, with 7 positions matching TRBD2. The CDR3 extends over 15 amino acids. V was clipped by 7 bases and J by 2 bases; unmatched bases: 9. The CDR3 is CASIPTSALTDTQYF. The CDR3 DNA follows: TGTGCCAGCATCCCCACTAGCGCCCTCACAGATACGCAGTATTTT.